Listed below are T cell receptor beta chains from one sample, sequenced in a study of OX40 agonist ivuxolimab in advanced cancers. The table came from immunoSEQ multiplex PCR; TCRdb's copy has only in-frame clones and leaves some out. The data contain roughly 65,000 clones, just over 90% of them singletons. The starting material was CD4+ or CD8+ T cells sorted from blood, obtained in a trial of the OX40 agonist ivuxolimab. All receptors come from an adult with an advanced solid tumor such as melanoma, head and neck, liver or kidney cancer. Both conserved end residues are part of each CDR3. Fields, in order: clone size, V gene, J gene, D gene, CDR3 protein, CDR3 DNA. D genes are given only for firm matches. Part of the rows lack a size; the others show once, few, many or a class for expanded clones.

abundance: once
v_gene: TRBV7-8
j_gene: TRBJ2-1
d_gene: .
CDR3aa: CASSGGEQFF
CDR3nt: TGTGCCAGCAGTGGGGGTGAGCAGTTCTTC

abundance: .
v_gene: TRBV11-2
j_gene: TRBJ2-2
d_gene: TRBD1
CDR3aa: CASSPTGAGELFF
CDR3nt: TGTGCCAGCAGCCCGACAGGGGCCGGGGAGCTGTTTTTT

abundance: .
v_gene: TRBV18
j_gene: TRBJ2-7
d_gene: .
CDR3aa: CASSLATGYEQYF
CDR3nt: TGTGCCAGCTCACTAGCGACCGGCTACGAGCAGTACTTC

abundance: .
v_gene: TRBV27
j_gene: TRBJ1-1
d_gene: .
CDR3aa: CASSLFAGASMNTEAFF
CDR3nt: TGTGCCAGCAGTTTATTCGCAGGAGCGTCAATGAACACTGAAGCTTTCTTT

abundance: .
v_gene: TRBV9
j_gene: TRBJ1-1
d_gene: .
CDR3aa: CASSVVGGVGTEAFF
CDR3nt: TGTGCCAGCAGCGTAGTTGGTGGGGTTGGAACTGAAGCTTTCTTT

abundance: .
v_gene: TRBV2
j_gene: TRBJ2-1
d_gene: .
CDR3aa: CASSEAGGGEQFF
CDR3nt: TGTGCCAGCAGTGAAGCGGGAGGGGGTGAGCAGTTCTTC

abundance: .
v_gene: TRBV18
j_gene: TRBJ2-7
d_gene: .
CDR3aa: CASSPGTPYEQYF
CDR3nt: TGTGCCAGCTCACCAGGGACCCCCTACGAGCAGTACTTC

abundance: once
v_gene: TRBV6-5
j_gene: TRBJ1-1
d_gene: .
CDR3aa: CASSYSGTPNTEAFF
CDR3nt: TGTGCCAGCAGTTACTCCGGGACACCGAACACTGAAGCTTTCTTT

abundance: .
v_gene: TRBV6-1
j_gene: TRBJ1-5
d_gene: .
CDR3aa: CASSTTGWNQPQHF
CDR3nt: TGTGCCAGCAGCACAACAGGGTGGAATCAGCCCCAGCATTTT

abundance: .
v_gene: TRBV5-8
j_gene: TRBJ1-2
d_gene: TRBD1
CDR3aa: CASPGLPGTGIFNYGYTF
CDR3nt: TGTGCCAGCCCCGGACTCCCCGGGACAGGGATTTTTAACTATGGCTACACCTTC

abundance: .
v_gene: TRBV6-5
j_gene: TRBJ1-4
d_gene: .
CDR3aa: CASSLLRDNEKLFF
CDR3nt: TGTGCCAGCAGTCTTCTCCGGGACAATGAAAAACTGTTTTTT

abundance: .
v_gene: TRBV20-1
j_gene: TRBJ2-1
d_gene: .
CDR3aa: CSARFTWEQFF
CDR3nt: TGCAGTGCTAGATTTACTTGGGAGCAGTTCTTC

abundance: .
v_gene: TRBV21-1
j_gene: TRBJ2-7
d_gene: .
CDR3aa: CASSNRRQGPYEQYF
CDR3nt: TGTGCCAGCAGCAACCGTAGACAGGGTCCCTACGAGCAGTACTTC

abundance: .
v_gene: TRBV19
j_gene: TRBJ2-5
d_gene: TRBD2
CDR3aa: CASSLVAGEGETQYF
CDR3nt: TGTGCCAGTAGTCTGGTAGCGGGAGAAGGAGAGACCCAGTACTTC